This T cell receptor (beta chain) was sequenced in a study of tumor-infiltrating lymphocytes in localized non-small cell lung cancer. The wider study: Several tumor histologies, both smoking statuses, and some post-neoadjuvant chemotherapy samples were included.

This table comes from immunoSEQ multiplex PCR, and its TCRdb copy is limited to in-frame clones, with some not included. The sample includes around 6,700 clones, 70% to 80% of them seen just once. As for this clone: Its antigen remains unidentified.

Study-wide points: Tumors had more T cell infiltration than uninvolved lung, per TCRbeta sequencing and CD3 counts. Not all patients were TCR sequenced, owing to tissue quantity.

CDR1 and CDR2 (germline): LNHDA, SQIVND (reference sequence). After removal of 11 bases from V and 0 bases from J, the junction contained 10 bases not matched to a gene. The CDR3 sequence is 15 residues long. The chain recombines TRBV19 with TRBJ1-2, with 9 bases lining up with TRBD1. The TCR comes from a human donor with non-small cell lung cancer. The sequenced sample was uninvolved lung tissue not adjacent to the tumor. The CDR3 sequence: CASGQGYFTNYGYTF. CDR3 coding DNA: TGTGCCTCGGGACAGGGTTACTTTACTAACTATGGCTACACCTTC.